The source of this T cell receptor beta chain is a study of post-analysis software for immune sequencing data. About the research overall: Relapsing-remitting, secondary progressive and progressive-relapsing forms of multiple sclerosis all featured among disease courses. Study results and limitations: Significantly lower normalized Chao1 diversity was seen in multiple sclerosis patients than in controls. TRBV segments more frequent in patients than in controls numbered several and included TRBV5-6, TRBV5-1 and TRBV20-1.

The library was made from cDNA and included unique molecular identifiers. Via MiXCR, TCRdb re-called the PCR reads, giving one row per CDR3 protein. The sample records hundreds of thousands of distinct CDR3 sequences, 25% to 30% being singletons. There are many counts of this clonotype. What it binds is not known. CDR3 length equals 17 residues. Germline-derived CDR1 and CDR2 are MNHEY and SVGAGI. Germline trimming cut 4 bases from V and 8 bases from J; bases unmatched to any gene: 15. Sequenced material: blood. V and J are TRBV6-5 and TRBJ2-1; 9 bases agree with TRBD1. The TCR originated in a girl aged 5-17 years with multiple sclerosis. CDR3 DNA: TGTGCCAGCAGTTTAACGGGACAGGGTTGGAAGATCGATGAGCAGTTCTTC. It specifies CASSLTGQGWKIDEQFF.